Many counts were recorded for the clone carrying this T cell receptor (beta chain). Its antigen remains unidentified. Trimming left V 4 bases short and J 6 bases short, with 13 bases between. CDR1 is SQVTM, CDR2 ANQGSEA, per germline. The CDR3 has 13 amino acids. The sample originates from a study of neurological immune-mediated disorders. Time point given: longitudinal time-point 3. Each CDR3 protein gets one entry after TCRdb re-called the 5' RACE reads with MiXCR. Here the sample spans 43,000 or so distinct CDR3 sequences, about 14% being singletons. The study's findings and limits: Healthy controls had more TCR clonal expansion than multiple sclerosis, which showed the least, whereas HTLV-1-associated myelopathy showed the most.

Sequenced material: PBMCs. This sequence originates from a man in his thirties or forties in good health. The chain joins TRBV29-1 to TRBJ2-1; either TRBD1 or TRBD2 may fit D (6 bases each). CDR3 region: CSVGGALSNEQFF. The CDR3 DNA reads TGCAGCGTTGGGGGGGCGCTTAGCAATGAGCAGTTCTTC.